Shown below are 7 T cell receptor beta chains from a single sample sequenced in a study of T-cell reconstitution after alpha-beta-depleted transplantation in children. As it was prepared, the TCRbeta library received unique molecular identifiers. MiXCR, run by TCRdb on the PCR reads, gives a single entry per CDR3 protein. The sample lists 700,000 to 950,000 distinct CDR3 sequences, under 20% occurring once. The source was PBMCs, mostly from graft donor cells, collected 360 days after TCRalphabeta/CD19-depleted stem cell transplant. The receptors were gathered from a male patient younger than 18 who had a stem cell transplant for acute lymphoblastic leukemia, so the T cells may come from the graft donor.

Ten or more counts support this clonotype. This rearrangement joins TRBV10-2 to TRBJ2-7, with D possibly TRBD2 on 5 matching bases. Germline-derived CDR1 and CDR2 are WSHSY and SAAADI. V was cut by 2 bases and J by 7 bases, with 9 bases left in between. This CDR3 comprises 12 residues. CDR3 nucleotide sequence: TGCGCCAGCAGTGAGACTAGTCTTGAGCAGTACTTC. Its translation is CASSETSLEQYF.

This clonotype has a handful of counts. This chain links TRBV11-2 with TRBJ2-7; 7 nucleotides agree with TRBD2. V gave up 4 bases and J gave up 7 bases; unmatched junction bases: 13. CDR3 size: 15 residues. The germline V gene has CDR1 SGHAT and CDR2 FQNNGV. The CDR3 nucleotides are TGTGCCAGCAGCTCCTTAGAGCGGGATGGGTTTGAGCAGTACTTC. Amino acid sequence: CASSSLERDGFEQYF.

This clonotype was counted ten times or more. The J gene is TRBJ2-7, the V gene TRBV10-2; 9 nucleotides line up with TRBD1. Germline V lookup: CDR1 WSHSY, CDR2 SAAADI. The CDR3 spans 13 residues. With V trimmed by 7 bases and J by 2 bases, 3 bases remained unmatched. The CDR3 coding sequence is TGCGCCAGCAAAGACAGGGGGACCTACGAGCAGTACTTC. Its translation is CASKDRGTYEQYF.

A few counts support this clonotype. J is TRBJ1-4 and V is TRBV20-1; no clear D. Germline CDR1 is DFQATT and CDR2 is SNEGSKA (reference sequence). V was pared by 5 bases and J by 0 bases, with 10 bases between. This CDR3 is built from 14 residues. This CDR3 reads CSAVFGATNEKLFF. The DNA for the CDR3 is TGCAGTGCTGTATTCGGAGCAACTAATGAAAAACTGTTTTTT.

There are a few counts of this clonotype. The chain employs TRBV7-9 and TRBJ2-7, with 12 positions matching TRBD2. The V gene end was trimmed by 3 bases and the J gene end by 3 bases; junction bases not matched to a gene: 3. In germline, CDR1 is SEHNR, CDR2 FQNEAQ (reference sequence). The CDR3 consists of 15 residues. CDR3 sequence: CASSFASGRDYEQYF. CDR3 nucleotides: TGTGCCAGCAGCTTTGCTAGCGGGAGGGACTACGAGCAGTACTTC.

This clonotype has just a few counts. J is TRBJ1-1 and V is TRBV5-1, with D unclear. Deletions cut 2 bases from V and 6 bases from J, with 17 bases between. The CDR3 length is 15 residues. Germline-derived CDR1 and CDR2 are SGHRS and YFSETQ. In DNA, the CDR3 is TGCGCCAGCAGCTTAATGTTCGGGATGCAGCCTGAAGCTTTCTTT. This codes for CASSLMFGMQPEAFF.

This clonotype was detected a few times. This chain connects TRBV12-3 or TRBV12-4 to TRBJ1-4; 10 bases are a match to TRBD1. The ends lost 3 bases at V and 7 bases at J; junction bases unmatched: 14. The CDR3 contains 18 residues. CDR3 sequence (DNA): TGTGCCAGCAGTTTTCGACAGGGGGCCCCCAAAAGGGGTGAAAAACTGTTTTTT. It codes for CASSFRQGAPKRGEKLFF.